One and the same sample provided the 8 T cell receptor gamma chains below, sequenced in a study of gamma delta lymphoproliferative disorders and STAT genes. TCRdb called clones anew from the multiplex PCR reads with CATT. The repertoire holds approximately 2,700 gamma-chain clones, with 8.2% as singletons. Genomic DNA from isolated PBMCs served as the sequencing template. Sequenced material: blood. The receptors derive from a human donor in good health.

This clone ranks as medium-sized (0.01 to 0.1%). The DNA is left out, because the CDR3 cannot be placed on it with certainty; the CDR3 is given as TCRdb lists it. No J gene was called, and the V gene is TRGV11. TRGV11 is filed as an ORF, its function uncertain. Inclusive of both ends, the CDR3 amounts to 15 amino acids. The CDR3 loop reads CTTVPAGLAQCQKLF.

By frequency in the sample, this clone is medium-sized (0.01 to 0.1%). The chain couples TRGV11 to TRGJ1 or TRGJ2. TCRdb records no J gene; here it was assigned by comparing the DNA to germline. TRGV11 is an ORF, and what it does is uncertain. The CDR3 contains 14 residues. Trimming took 2 bases from V and 11 from J; bases not matched to a gene: 12. CDR3 residues: CACWIRPTRLEKLF. For the CDR3, the DNA is TGTGCCTGCTGGATTAGGCCTACCAGACTAGAGAAACTCTTT.

This clone ranks as medium-sized (0.01 to 0.1%). The chain is built from TRGV2 and TRGJP2. No J segment appears in TCRdb, so it was assigned here by matching the sequence to germline. Trimming at V came to 0 bases and at J to 6 bases, leaving 4 bases not matched to a gene. CDR3 size: 14 residues. Germline CDR1 reads EGSNGY; CDR2 reads YDSYNSKV. The CDR3 DNA reads as TGTGCCACCTGGGACGGGCTGCGTGATTGGATCAAGACGTTT. As protein: CATWDGLRDWIKTF.

Points on this clone: A junction end diverges from the germline sequence, so it may reflect a read error. The V call is TRGV10, the J call TRGJ1 or TRGJ2. TCRdb supplies no J gene; here it was assigned by aligning the nucleotide sequence to germline. TRGV10 is noted as an ORF with a role that remains uncertain. The CDR3 is 9 amino acids. The CDR3 spells CAGACWKLF. The CDR3 coding sequence is TGCGCGGGCGCTTGTTGGAAACTCTTT.

By share, this clone counts as medium-sized. A read error may account for a junction end that differs from germline. The chain recombines TRGV8 with TRGJ1 or TRGJ2. No J gene is reported in TCRdb; it was inferred here by comparing the DNA with germline. This CDR3 spans 11 amino acids. Germline values: CDR1 VENAVY, CDR2 YDSYNSRV. CDR3 sequence reads: CATWGRGPKLF. The CDR3 DNA reads as TGTGCCACCTGGGGTAGGGGACCGAAACTCTTT.

In its sample, this clone is medium-sized. The chain combines TRGV10 with TRGJP1. The J gene comes from matching the DNA to germline here; TCRdb lacks it. TRGV10 is an open reading frame whose function is uncertain. V dropped 8 bases and J dropped 3; count of bases not matched to a gene: 7. The CDR3 is made up of 14 amino acids. CDR3 bases: TGTGCTGCGTGGGATAAAGCCACTGGTTGGTTCAAGATATTT. Protein sequence: CAAWDKATGWFKIF.

Of note for this clone: TCRdb pairs this DNA with a much larger clone's protein that differs at residue 8, likely a read error; the protein shown was translated from the DNA. The chain has TRGV4 and TRGJP1. The J gene, not given by TCRdb, was assigned here from a germline match of the nucleotide sequence. Germline CDR1 and CDR2: EGSTGY and YDSYTSSV. The CDR3 is made up of 15 amino acids. Trimming at V came to 1 base and at J to 6 bases, leaving 8 bases not matched to a gene. The CDR3 protein is CATWDGEFSGWFKIF. CDR3 in DNA: TGTGCCACCTGGGATGGCGAGTTTTCTGGTTGGTTCAAGATATTT.

This clone is medium-sized (0.01 to 0.1%) in the sample. The chain has TRGV10 and TRGJ1 or TRGJ2. The J gene was not available in TCRdb and was assigned here by matching the DNA to germline segments. TRGV10 is reported as an ORF; its role is uncertain. This CDR3 contains 10 residues. With 8 bases clipped from V and 10 bases from J, the junction kept 6 bases outside the gene matches. The CDR3 loop reads CAAWDPKKLF. The CDR3 DNA sequence: TGTGCTGCGTGGGATCCAAAGAAACTCTTT.